This is a list of T cell receptor beta chains from one sample in a study of cytomegalovirus exposure and HLA in healthy donors. Profiled with immunoSEQ multiplex PCR; TCRdb holds only in-frame clones, not every one. The sample holds under 200,000 clones, more than 65% seen once. Sequenced material: PBMCs. The receptors were sampled from a woman in her 50s in good health and CMV-seronegative. The CDR3 runs from the conserved cysteine through the conserved F or W. The D gene is left open where the match is weak. Size tells how often a clone was seen (once, few, many) or the class of an expanded clone, and some rows leave it out.

CDR3 DNA: TGTGCCAGCAGTCCCCTAAGGAGGTCCAATGAGCAGTTCTTC; CDR3 protein: CASSPLRRSNEQFF; clone size: -; J gene: TRBJ2-1; D gene: -; V gene: TRBV6-5
CDR3 DNA: TGTGCCAGCAGCACCCGGACTGGCTACAATGAGCAGTTCTTC; CDR3 protein: CASSTRTGYNEQFF; clone size: -; J gene: TRBJ2-1; D gene: -; V gene: TRBV7-2
CDR3 DNA: TGCAGCGTTGTGGGCTTGTTTAGCGGGGGGCCAACATCCCCGCAGTATTTT; CDR3 protein: CSVVGLFSGGPTSPQYF; clone size: once; J gene: TRBJ2-3; D gene: TRBD2; V gene: TRBV29-1
CDR3 DNA: TGTGCCTGGCCAGGCCGACTAGCGGGGGGGCACCAAGAGACCCAGTACTTC; CDR3 protein: CAWPGRLAGGHQETQYF; clone size: -; J gene: TRBJ2-5; D gene: TRBD2; V gene: TRBV30
CDR3 DNA: TGTGCCAGCAGCACCAGGGACTGGTCCCAAGAGACCCAGTACTTC; CDR3 protein: CASSTRDWSQETQYF; clone size: -; J gene: TRBJ2-5; D gene: -; V gene: TRBV7-2
CDR3 DNA: TGTGCCAGCAGCTTAGGACTAGCGGACCCTCCCTTTTTCTTC; CDR3 protein: CASSLGLADPPFFF; clone size: -; J gene: TRBJ2-1; D gene: TRBD2; V gene: TRBV7-9
CDR3 DNA: TGTGCCAGCAGCTTATTTCAGGGGGCCGGGGAGCTGTTTTTT; CDR3 protein: CASSLFQGAGELFF; clone size: -; J gene: TRBJ2-2; D gene: TRBD1; V gene: TRBV11-2
CDR3 DNA: TGCGCCAGCAGCCCGGGACACTCGAACACTGAAGCTTTCTTT; CDR3 protein: CASSPGHSNTEAFF; clone size: -; J gene: TRBJ1-1; D gene: -; V gene: TRBV4-3
CDR3 DNA: TGCGCCAGCAGCTTCTCCCAAGAGACCCAGTACTTC; CDR3 protein: CASSFSQETQYF; clone size: -; J gene: TRBJ2-5; D gene: -; V gene: TRBV5-1
CDR3 DNA: TGTGCCAGCAGCCAATCTAGGGGGACAACGAGCGAGCAGTACTTC; CDR3 protein: CASSQSRGTTSEQYF; clone size: -; J gene: TRBJ2-7; D gene: -; V gene: TRBV16
CDR3 DNA: TGTGCCAGCAGCCGCGACAGGGTCGATGGCTACACCTTC; CDR3 protein: CASSRDRVDGYTF; clone size: -; J gene: TRBJ1-2; D gene: TRBD1; V gene: TRBV9
CDR3 DNA: TGCAGCGTCGTGACAGGAGCGGATCAGCCCCAGCATTTT; CDR3 protein: CSVVTGADQPQHF; clone size: few; J gene: TRBJ1-5; D gene: -; V gene: TRBV29-1
CDR3 DNA: TGTGCCAGCAGCCAAGATAAGACAGCTCCTAGCAATCAGCCCCAGCATTTT; CDR3 protein: CASSQDKTAPSNQPQHF; clone size: -; J gene: TRBJ1-5; D gene: -; V gene: TRBV4-2
CDR3 DNA: TGTGCCAGCAGTGGCAGAAAAGAGACCCAGTACTTC; CDR3 protein: CASSGRKETQYF; clone size: once; J gene: TRBJ2-5; D gene: -; V gene: TRBV2
CDR3 DNA: TGTGCCAGCAGCTTATGGGACAGCCTACTATCTGGGGCCAACGGCCTGACTTTC; CDR3 protein: CASSLWDSLLSGANGLTF; clone size: -; J gene: TRBJ2-6; D gene: TRBD1; V gene: TRBV7-9
CDR3 DNA: TGTGCCAGCAAAGCTCCCGGCTCTGGAAACACCATATATTTT; CDR3 protein: CASKAPGSGNTIYF; clone size: -; J gene: TRBJ1-3; D gene: -; V gene: TRBV6-5
CDR3 DNA: TGCGCCAGCTGCCCAGGACAGCAGAACACTGAAGCTTTCTTT; CDR3 protein: CASCPGQQNTEAFF; clone size: -; J gene: TRBJ1-1; D gene: -; V gene: TRBV5-1
CDR3 DNA: TGCGCCAGCAGCCAAGATGTGCAGGGTTACGAGCAGTACTTC; CDR3 protein: CASSQDVQGYEQYF; clone size: -; J gene: TRBJ2-7; D gene: -; V gene: TRBV4-3
CDR3 DNA: TGTGCCAGCAGGAGGACAGGAGGGTATGAAAAACTGTTTTTT; CDR3 protein: CASRRTGGYEKLFF; clone size: -; J gene: TRBJ1-4; D gene: TRBD1; V gene: TRBV27
CDR3 DNA: TGTGCCAGCAGCTTGTACAGGGGGCTCACCGGGGAGCTGTTTTTT; CDR3 protein: CASSLYRGLTGELFF; clone size: -; J gene: TRBJ2-2; D gene: TRBD1; V gene: TRBV7-9
CDR3 DNA: TGTGCCAGTAGCGAACGCGGACAGTTTAATGAAAAACTGTTTTTT; CDR3 protein: CASSERGQFNEKLFF; clone size: -; J gene: TRBJ1-4; D gene: -; V gene: TRBV19
CDR3 DNA: TGTGCCAGCTCGGGGTACCAAGGCACTGAAGCTTTCTTT; CDR3 protein: CASSGYQGTEAFF; clone size: -; J gene: TRBJ1-1; D gene: -; V gene: TRBV11-2
CDR3 DNA: TGTGCCACCAGCACGGGTAGCCCTGATACGCAGTATTTT; CDR3 protein: CATSTGSPDTQYF; clone size: -; J gene: TRBJ2-3; D gene: -; V gene: TRBV15
CDR3 DNA: TGTGCCAGCAGCTGGAGTGGCAGGGCGGATTCACCCCTCCACTTT; CDR3 protein: CASSWSGRADSPLHF; clone size: once; J gene: TRBJ1-6; D gene: -; V gene: TRBV7-2
CDR3 DNA: TGTGCCAGCAGAAGTTTACCAGGGACAGGGGCCTTACATACGCAGTATTTT; CDR3 protein: CASRSLPGTGALHTQYF; clone size: few; J gene: TRBJ2-3; D gene: TRBD1; V gene: TRBV28
CDR3 DNA: TGTGCCAGCAGTTACGTCGTTACGGGGGGGCCGGGTGAGCAGTTCTTC; CDR3 protein: CASSYVVTGGPGEQFF; clone size: -; J gene: TRBJ2-1; D gene: TRBD2; V gene: TRBV6-6
CDR3 DNA: TGTGCCAGCCGGACAGCCAGCAATCAGCCCCAGCATTTT; CDR3 protein: CASRTASNQPQHF; clone size: few; J gene: TRBJ1-5; D gene: -; V gene: TRBV6-1
CDR3 DNA: TGTGCCAGCAGTTTAATCGCTAGCGGGGGGTCCAAGTATTTT; CDR3 protein: CASSLIASGGSKYF; clone size: -; J gene: TRBJ2-3; D gene: TRBD2; V gene: TRBV28
CDR3 DNA: TGTGCCAGTAGTACATGGACAGCAATCGGCGGGGAGCTGTTTTTT; CDR3 protein: CASSTWTAIGGELFF; clone size: -; J gene: TRBJ2-2; D gene: -; V gene: TRBV19
CDR3 DNA: TGTGCCAGCAGTGCCTTGAGGACAGCGTTAAACGAGCAGTACTTC; CDR3 protein: CASSALRTALNEQYF; clone size: -; J gene: TRBJ2-7; D gene: -; V gene: TRBV2
CDR3 DNA: TGCGCCAGCAATTACAGGGACAGTGGCGGGGAGCTGTTTTTT; CDR3 protein: CASNYRDSGGELFF; clone size: few; J gene: TRBJ2-2; D gene: TRBD1; V gene: TRBV5-1
CDR3 DNA: TGTGCCAGCAGCCGCACTAGCGGGATAAACACAGATACGCAGTATTTT; CDR3 protein: CASSRTSGINTDTQYF; clone size: once; J gene: TRBJ2-3; D gene: TRBD2; V gene: TRBV13
CDR3 DNA: TGTGCCAGTAGCCGAAACAGGAACACCGGGGAGCTGTTTTTT; CDR3 protein: CASSRNRNTGELFF; clone size: -; J gene: TRBJ2-2; D gene: -; V gene: TRBV19
CDR3 DNA: TGTGCCAGTACCGGGACAGGGGGAATGAACACTGAAGCTTTCTTT; CDR3 protein: CASTGTGGMNTEAFF; clone size: -; J gene: TRBJ1-1; D gene: TRBD1; V gene: TRBV19
CDR3 DNA: TGTGCCACCAGCATCGGGGGGGCTTATGGCTACACCTTC; CDR3 protein: CATSIGGAYGYTF; clone size: -; J gene: TRBJ1-2; D gene: -; V gene: TRBV15
CDR3 DNA: TGTGCCAGCTCACCGGAATTGTGGGAGCCCTACAATGAGCAGTTCTTC; CDR3 protein: CASSPELWEPYNEQFF; clone size: -; J gene: TRBJ2-1; D gene: -; V gene: TRBV18